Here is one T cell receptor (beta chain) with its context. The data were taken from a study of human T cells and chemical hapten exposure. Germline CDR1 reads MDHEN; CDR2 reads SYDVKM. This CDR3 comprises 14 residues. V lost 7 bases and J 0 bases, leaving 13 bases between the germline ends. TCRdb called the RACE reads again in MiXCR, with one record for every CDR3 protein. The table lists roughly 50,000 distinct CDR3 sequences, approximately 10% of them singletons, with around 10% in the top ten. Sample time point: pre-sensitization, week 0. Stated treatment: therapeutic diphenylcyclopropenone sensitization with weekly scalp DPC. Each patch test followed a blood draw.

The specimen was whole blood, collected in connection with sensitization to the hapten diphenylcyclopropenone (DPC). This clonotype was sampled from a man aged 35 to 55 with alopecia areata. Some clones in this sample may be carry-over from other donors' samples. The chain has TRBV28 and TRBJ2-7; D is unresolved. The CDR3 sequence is CASKTPHSSYEQYF. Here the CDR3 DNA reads TGTGCCAGCAAAACCCCCCACTCCTCCTACGAGCAGTACTTC.